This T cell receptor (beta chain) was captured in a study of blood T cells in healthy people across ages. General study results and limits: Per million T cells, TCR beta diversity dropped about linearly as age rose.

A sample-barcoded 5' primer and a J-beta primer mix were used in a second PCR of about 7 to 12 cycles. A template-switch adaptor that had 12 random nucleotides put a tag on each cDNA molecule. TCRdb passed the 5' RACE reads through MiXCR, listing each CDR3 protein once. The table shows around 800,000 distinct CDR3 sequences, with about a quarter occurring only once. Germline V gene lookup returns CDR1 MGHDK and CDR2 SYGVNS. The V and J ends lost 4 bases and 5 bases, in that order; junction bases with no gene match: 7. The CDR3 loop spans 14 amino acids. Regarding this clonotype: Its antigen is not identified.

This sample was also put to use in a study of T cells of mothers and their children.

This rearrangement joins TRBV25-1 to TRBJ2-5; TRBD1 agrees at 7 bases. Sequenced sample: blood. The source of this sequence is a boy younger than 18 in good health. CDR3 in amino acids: CASSATGSLETQYF. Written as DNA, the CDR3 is TGTGCCAGCAGTGCGACAGGGTCGTTGGAGACCCAGTACTTC.